These 25 T cell receptor beta chains share one sample of origin, sequenced in a study of identical twins. TCRdb independently ran MiXCR on the 5' RACE reads; one entry per CDR3 protein. The data contain 130,000 to 150,000 distinct CDR3 sequences, 3.5% of them singletons. Sequencing used memory T cells sorted from blood. The receptor source for this set is a man aged 18 to 30 in good health.

Concerning this clonotype: A much larger clone lies one base from this, so it may be a read error. The conserved phenylalanine or tryptophan normally closing the CDR3 is absent here, so this likely arose from a read error. The chain links TRBV5-1 to TRBJ1-1; a possible D gene is TRBD1 (5 bases). Trimming removed 2 bases at V and 1 base at J, with 12 bases between. This CDR3 has 15 amino acids. Germline V gene data show CDR1 as SGHRS and CDR2 as YFSETQ. The CDR3 sequence is CASSFGAGGNTEAFS. The CDR3 DNA sequence: TGCGCCAGCAGCTTCGGGGCCGGGGGGAACACTGAAGCTTTCTCT.

Ten or more counts support this clonotype. The chain employs TRBV20-1 and TRBJ1-4, with a weak D call TRBD1 (5 bases). The CDR3 is 14 amino acids. CDR1 is DFQATT and CDR2 is SNEGSKA in the germline V gene (reference sequence). Trimming cost V 6 bases and J 8 bases, with 19 bases left between them. Here the CDR3 reads CSALRAGSKEKLFF. The CDR3 bases are TGCAGTGCCCTTAGGGCAGGGAGCAAAGAAAAACTGTTTTTT.

The chain uses TRBV18 and TRBJ2-7, with D possibly matching TRBD1 (5 bases). There are 14 residues in the CDR3. The germline gives CDR1 KGHSH, CDR2 LQKENI. Trimming removed 1 base from V and 2 bases from J, with 9 bases in between. CDR3 region: CASSPHTGPYEQYF. The CDR3 region has the DNA TGTGCCAGCTCACCACACACAGGACCCTACGAGCAGTACTTC.

This clonotype has only a few counts. The chain joins TRBV5-5 to TRBJ2-3, with TRBD2 as a possible D gene (6 bases). V shed 4 bases and J shed 2 bases, with 20 bases lying between them. Germline V gives CDR1 SGHKS, CDR2 YYEKEE (reference sequence). There are 17 residues in the CDR3. CDR3 in amino acids: CASSPHRSSVYTDTQYF. CDR3 DNA sequence: TGTGCCAGCAGCCCACACCGGTCTAGCGTGTACACAGATACGCAGTATTTT. Full variable domain (remainder filled in from reference TRBV5-5 and TRBJ2-3): DAGVTQSPTHLIKTRGQQVTLRCSPISGHKSVSWYQQVLGQGPQFIFQYYEKEERGRGNFPDRFSARQFPNYSSELNVNALLLGDSALYLCASSPHRSSVYTDTQYFGPGTRLTVL.

This clonotype was counted many times. The rearrangement links TRBV28 to TRBJ2-1; the D call may be TRBD1 or TRBD2 (5 bases each). The CDR3 extends over 12 amino acids. The germline V and J ends were trimmed by 8 bases and 10 bases, with 15 bases remaining between them. Looked up from germline, CDR1 is MDHEN and CDR2 is SYDVKM. The CDR3 region is CASPTIWGEQFF. For the CDR3, the DNA is TGTGCCAGCCCGACTATTTGGGGCGAGCAGTTCTTC.

There are many counts of this clonotype. V is TRBV2 and J is TRBJ2-7; TRBD1 aligns across 9 bases. Per germline, CDR1 SNHLY and CDR2 FYNNEI. J was trimmed by 6 bases and V by 6 bases; bases with no gene match: 6. CDR3 length: 13 residues. CDR3 DNA sequence: TGTGCCAGCAGGGGGACAGGGTTAGGCGAGCAGTACGTC. This gives the protein CASRGTGLGEQYV.

The table lists this clonotype with many counts. CDR3 protein: CASSLNPHEQYV. DNA of the CDR3: TGTGCCAGCTCGCTCAACCCACACGAGCAGTACGTC. The rearrangement links TRBV6-1 to TRBJ2-7; D not certain. V was shortened by 8 bases and J by 5 bases, with 13 bases between the two germline ends. CDR1 is MNHNS and CDR2 is SASEGT in the germline V gene. This CDR3 has 12 amino acids.

This clonotype was found many times. As DNA, the CDR3 is TGTGCCAGCAGAGGACAGGGGGCCTTCAATGAAAAACTGTTTTTT. The encoded protein is CASRGQGAFNEKLFF. The chain recombines TRBV12-3 or TRBV12-4 with TRBJ1-4; 11 bases map to TRBD1. This CDR3 spans 15 amino acids. Trimming cost V 6 bases and J 5 bases; bases outside gene matches: 5.

This clonotype occurred many times. Here the CDR3 DNA reads TGTGCCAGCAGCCAGGGAACTCAAGAGACCCAGTACTTC. This gives the protein CASSQGTQETQYF. The rearrangement links TRBV4-2 to TRBJ2-5; D is unresolved. V gave up 3 bases and J gave up 2 bases, with 7 bases separating them. Germline CDR1 and CDR2: LGHNA and YNFKEQ. CDR3 size: 13 residues.

This clonotype occurred many times. The chain links TRBV28 to TRBJ2-1; D may be TRBD1 (6 bases). In germline, CDR1 is MDHEN, CDR2 SYDVKM. The CDR3 contains 15 residues. Trimming shortened V by 3 bases and J by 0 bases, and 9 bases separated the two germline ends. The CDR3 DNA sequence: TGTGCCAGCAGTTTGAGGGGGACCTCCTACAATGAGCAGTTCTTC. This encodes CASSLRGTSYNEQFF.

This clonotype occurred many times. This chain connects TRBV20-1 to TRBJ2-3; 8 bases line up with TRBD2. J gave up 8 bases and V 7 bases, and 8 bases lay outside the gene matches. The V gene's germline CDR1 is DFQATT and CDR2 SNEGSKA (reference sequence). The CDR3 runs 12 residues. The chain's CDR3 is CSVGTRGGTQYF. In DNA, the CDR3 is TGCAGTGTTGGGACTAGGGGGGGTACGCAGTATTTT.

This clonotype was counted at least ten times. V is TRBV28 and J is TRBJ2-1; maybe TRBD2 (7 bases). The V end lost 6 bases, the J end lost 6 bases, and 12 bases lay between the germline ends. This CDR3 comprises 13 residues. Germline V gene sequence: CDR1 MDHEN, CDR2 SYDVKM. This CDR3 reads CASSRGAVNEQFF. CDR3 DNA: TGTGCCAGCAGCCGGGGGGCGGTCAATGAGCAGTTCTTC. The variable domain in full, with the rest retrieved from reference TRBV28 and TRBJ2-1, is DVKVTQSSRYLVKRTGEKVFLECVQDMDHENMFWYRQDPGLGLRLIYFSYDVKMKEKGDIPEGYSVSREKKERFSLILESASTNQTSMYLCASSRGAVNEQFFGPGTRLTVL.

This clonotype was seen repeatedly, ten times or more. J is TRBJ1-6 and V is TRBV2, with D uncertain. Germline CDR1 is SNHLY and CDR2 is FYNNEI. The CDR3 is 11 amino acids. The V gene lost 4 bases and the J gene lost 7 bases, with 2 bases spanning the gap. DNA of the CDR3: TGTGCCAGCAGTGGCAATTCACCCCTCCACTTT. It encodes CASSGNSPLHF.

The sample holds many counts of this clonotype. The chain uses TRBV11-1 and TRBJ1-1, with D possibly TRBD1 on 5 matching bases. The V and J ends lost 5 bases and 4 bases respectively, with 14 bases between them. The CDR3 has 14 residues. Germline CDR1 and CDR2: SGHAT and FQDESV (reference sequence). CDR3 in amino acids: CASSQGQGATEAFF. DNA of the CDR3: TGTGCCAGCAGCCAAGGGCAGGGTGCCACTGAAGCTTTCTTT.

This clonotype was seen many times. The chain couples TRBV12-3 or TRBV12-4 to TRBJ2-1; 15 bases match TRBD2. The CDR3 contains 15 residues. The junction had 9 bases not matched to a gene; V was cut back by 11 bases and J by 7 bases. The CDR3 coding sequence is TGTGCCGGGGGGACTAGCGGGAGGAAGGGGAATGAGCAGTTCTTC. Translating gives CAGGTSGRKGNEQFF.

In this sample, this clonotype turned up many times. V is TRBV6-2 or TRBV6-3 and J is TRBJ1-5, with 7 bases that match TRBD1. The V segment lost 6 bases and the J segment 5 bases; nucleotides outside the gene matches: 7. Germline-derived CDR1 and CDR2 are MNHEY and SVGEGT. The CDR3 is 14 residues long. The DNA for the CDR3 is TGTGCCAGCAGAACCGACAGGGATTATCAGCCCCAGCATTTT. Amino acids: CASRTDRDYQPQHF.

This clonotype was recorded at least ten times. This chain joins TRBV20-1 and TRBJ2-3, with 11 bases lining up with TRBD2. The CDR3 covers 13 residues. With 7 bases clipped from V and 3 bases from J, the junction kept 3 bases outside the gene matches. Germline lookup yields CDR1 DFQATT and CDR2 SNEGSKA (reference sequence). This CDR3 reads CSVLAGETDTQYF. The CDR3 nucleotides read TGCAGTGTACTAGCGGGAGAGACAGATACGCAGTATTTT.

This clonotype was found many times. The chain uses TRBV5-1 and TRBJ1-6; 8 bases are a match to TRBD1. The trim removed 2 bases at V and 7 bases at J, leaving 2 bases unmatched. The CDR3 has 14 residues. CDR1 is SGHRS and CDR2 is YFSETQ in the germline V gene. The CDR3 DNA follows: TGCGCCAGCAGCTTAGACAGGGGAAATTCACCCCTCCACTTT. This gives the protein CASSLDRGNSPLHF.

This clonotype was recorded many times. V gene TRBV20-1 combines with J gene TRBJ1-1, with D unclear. CDR3 length: 13 residues. Per germline, CDR1 DFQATT and CDR2 SNEGSKA (reference sequence). Trimming removed 0 bases from V and 1 base from J, with 6 bases in between. The CDR3: CSAREGGNTEAFF. In DNA, the CDR3 is TGCAGTGCTAGAGAAGGTGGGAACACTGAAGCTTTCTTT.

Many counts were recorded for this clonotype. J is TRBJ2-7 and V is TRBV4-2, with 9 bases matching TRBD1. Unmatched junction bases numbered 9, after V lost 4 bases and J lost 5 bases. This CDR3 is 15 amino acids long. The germline CDR1 and CDR2 sequences are LGHNA and YNFKEQ. The CDR3 DNA reads as TGTGCCAGCAGCCCGTCAAGGGACAGGGATAACGAGCAGTACTTC. Translation gives CASSPSRDRDNEQYF.

This clonotype was counted between two and nine times. The rearrangement uses TRBV20-1 and TRBJ2-3, with D possibly being TRBD2 (7 bases). V lost 3 bases to trimming and J lost 2 bases, with 18 bases between them. This CDR3 has 16 amino acids. The germline V gene has CDR1 DFQATT and CDR2 SNEGSKA (reference sequence). CDR3 in amino acids: CSASVGLGGSTDTQYF. The CDR3 coding sequence is TGCAGTGCTAGTGTCGGACTAGGGGGGTCCACAGATACGCAGTATTTT.

This clonotype was counted ten times or more. The chain couples TRBV14 to TRBJ1-4; D might be TRBD1 (6 bases). The CDR3 has 15 amino acids. Trimming stripped 1 base from V and 10 bases from J, with 16 bases between. Germline lookup yields CDR1 SGHDN and CDR2 FVKESK. Written as DNA, the CDR3 is TGTGCCAGCAGCCAAGCTAGGACAGCTCTGGGAAAACTGTTTTTT. It yields the protein CASSQARTALGKLFF.

In this sample, this clonotype turned up many times. CDR3 nucleotides: TGTGCCAGCAGTCTATCCGGACAGGGGGAAGCTTTCTTT. Encoded protein: CASSLSGQGEAFF. This chain uses TRBV12-3 or TRBV12-4 with TRBJ1-1; 9 nucleotides align to TRBD1. After removal of 5 bases from V and 8 bases from J, the junction contained 6 bases not matched to a gene. CDR3 size: 13 residues.

This clonotype appeared many times. The chain has TRBV7-9 and TRBJ2-2; no definite D call. Germline CDR1 and CDR2: SEHNR and FQNEAQ (reference sequence). CDR3 size: 14 residues. The V end was cut by 3 bases, the J end by 4 bases, with 9 bases between. As DNA, the CDR3 is TGTGCCAGCAGCTTTCTTGCCCCCACCGGGGAGCTGTTTTTT. It yields the protein CASSFLAPTGELFF. Using reference TRBV7-9 and TRBJ2-2 for the parts outside the CDR3, the full variable domain is DTGVSQNPRHKITKRGQNVTFRCDPISEHNRLYWYRQTLGQGPEFLTYFQNEAQLEKSRLLSDRFSAERPKGSFSTLEIQRTEQGDSAMYLCASSFLAPTGELFFGEGSRLTVL.

The chain couples TRBV11-2 to TRBJ2-3; D remains unclear. V was cut by 2 bases and J by 5 bases, with 8 bases left in between. The CDR3 runs 13 residues. Germline V lookup: CDR1 SGHAT, CDR2 FQNNGV. This CDR3 reads CASSLTLGDTQYF. The CDR3 DNA reads TGTGCCAGCAGCTTAACCTTGGGAGATACGCAGTATTTT.